The 10 T cell receptor beta chains presented below share a single source sample, sequenced in a study of blood T cell repertoires in COVID-19. Clones were read by immunoSEQ multiplex PCR, and TCRdb kept only the in-frame ones, dropping some. The table has some 80,000 clones, under 80% seen once. The sequencing sample was made of peripheral blood. The receptors originated from a man aged 60-69 years with COVID-19, enrolled during active disease.

The chain links TRBV30 to TRBJ1-5; 7 nucleotides align to TRBD1. Germline V gene sequence: CDR1 GTSNPN, CDR2 SVGIG (reference sequence). The CDR3 spans 13 residues. V shed 3 bases, J shed 2 bases, and the junction held 1 base outside the gene matches. Here the CDR3 DNA reads TGTGCCTGGAGGACAGGGCGCAATCAGCCCCAGCATTTT. Protein: CAWRTGRNQPQHF. The full variable domain, rest sourced from reference TRBV30 and TRBJ1-5, is SQTIHQWPATLVQPVGSPLSLECTVEGTSNPNLYWYRQAAGRGLQLLFYSVGIGQISSEVPQNLSASRPQDRQFILSSKKLLLSDSGFYLCAWRTGRNQPQHFGDGTRLSIL.

The rearrangement links TRBV11-3 to TRBJ1-1; D is perhaps TRBD1 (6 bases). The CDR3 sequence is 14 residues long. Germline V gene sequence: CDR1 SGHNT, CDR2 YENEEA. V was pared by 2 bases and J by 1 base, with 8 bases between. The CDR3 DNA follows: TGTGCCAGCAGCTTACAGGGGCAGAACACTGAAGCTTTCTTT. Translating it yields CASSLQGQNTEAFF.

The chain has TRBV11-3 and TRBJ1-2; D unclear. CDR1 is SGHNT, CDR2 YENEEA, per germline. The CDR3 loop spans 12 amino acids. Trimming took 5 bases from V and 7 from J, leaving 11 bases between them. The CDR3 is CASSTERRGYTF. For the CDR3, the DNA is TGTGCCAGCAGCACCGAGCGGCGTGGCTACACCTTC.

This rearrangement joins TRBV6-1 to TRBJ2-2; D gene uncertain. The length of the CDR3 is 13 residues. Germline-derived CDR1 and CDR2 are MNHNS and SASEGT. With 2 bases removed from V and 5 bases from J, the gap between germline ends came to 6 bases. The CDR3 is CASSEIPTGELFF. The CDR3 nucleotides are TGTGCCAGCAGTGAAATCCCTACCGGGGAGCTGTTTTTT.

This clone appeared once. This CDR3 is CASGSRGFYEQYF. The CDR3 DNA follows: TGTGCCAGCGGGTCCAGGGGATTCTACGAGCAGTACTTC. The chain recombines TRBV2 with TRBJ2-7, with a tentative D call TRBD1 (6 bases). The CDR3 sequence is 13 residues long. The V end was cut by 8 bases, the J end by 3 bases, with 14 bases between. Germline CDR1 reads SNHLY; CDR2 reads FYNNEI.

The chain is built from TRBV29-1 and TRBJ2-3; D gene ambiguous. Germline V gives CDR1 SQVTM, CDR2 ANQGSEA. The CDR3 totals 14 residues. V lost 4 bases and J 1 base, leaving 12 bases between the germline ends. The CDR3 nucleotides read TGCAGCGTTGGAGTCGGGTCGGGCACAGATACGCAGTATTTT. Translated, it gives CSVGVGSGTDTQYF.

The V and J genes are TRBV12-3 or TRBV12-4 and TRBJ2-1; the D gene is possibly TRBD1 (6 bases). The CDR3 is 12 residues long. V lost 6 bases and J lost 15, with 18 bases in between. CDR3 region: CASSPTGFFPFF. CDR3 sequence (DNA): TGTGCCAGCAGCCCAACAGGGTTCTTTCCGTTCTTC.

V is TRBV4-1 and J is TRBJ1-3; TRBD1 matches 7 bases. The CDR3 covers 20 residues. Germline V gene data show CDR1 as MGHRA and CDR2 as YSYEKL. The J segment lost 2 bases and the V segment lost 0 bases, leaving 16 bases of the junction unmatched. The DNA of the CDR3 is TGCGCCAGCAGCCAAGAATTTCCTGGACAGGCTGTGGAGGCTGGAAACACCATATATTTT. It codes for CASSQEFPGQAVEAGNTIYF.

The chain links TRBV5-6 to TRBJ1-5; D is uncertain. The V end lost 0 bases, the J end lost 2 bases, and 12 bases lay between the germline ends. CDR1 and CDR2 (germline): SGHDT, YYEEEE. The CDR3 consists of 16 residues. In nucleotides, the CDR3 is TGTGCCAGCAGCTTGGCCTCGAACTCTGGCAATCAGCCCCAGCATTTT. Translated, it gives CASSLASNSGNQPQHF.

This clone appeared once. This chain uses TRBV19 with TRBJ1-2; 7 bases line up with TRBD1. The germline V gene encodes CDR1 LNHDA and CDR2 SQIVND (reference sequence). This CDR3 is built from 13 residues. V shed 4 bases and J 4 bases; nucleotides not matched to a gene: 3. CDR3 DNA sequence: TGTGCCAGTAGTACGGACAGGAGCTATGGCTACACCTTC. It is translated as CASSTDRSYGYTF. Supplemented by reference TRBV19 and TRBJ1-2, the full variable domain reads DGGITQSPKYLFRKEGQNVTLSCEQNLNHDAMYWYRQDPGQGLRLIYYSQIVNDFQKGDIAEGYSVSREKKESFPLTVTSAQKNPTAFYLCASSTDRSYGYTFGSGTRLTVV.